This entry describes one TCR beta chain. In the study's own analysis: Amplification from reference gene primers served as the basis for estimated nucleated cell counts. Profiled with immunoSEQ multiplex PCR; TCRdb holds only in-frame clones, not every one. The V and J calls and clone size come from that table; D and trimming were worked out from the DNA. The sample consists of around 110,000 clones, approximately 83% of them appearing once. The data were taken from a study of blood T cell repertoires in COVID-19. About the research overall: Spain, Italy and the United States supplied samples that represented acute and convalescent COVID-19. T cells, B-cell-depleted T cells, or PBMCs provided the cDNA or gDNA that served as material.

The V end lost 3 bases, the J end lost 10 bases, and 10 bases lay between the germline ends. CDR1 MDHEN and CDR2 SYDVKM come from the germline V gene. The CDR3 totals 12 residues. The clonotype comes from an older woman with acute or convalescent COVID-19. This chain connects TRBV28 to TRBJ2-1; maybe TRBD2 (5 bases). The sample consisted of peripheral blood. The CDR3 bases are TGTGCCAGCAGTTTGAGCCGGGGAGAGCAGTTCTTC. This sequence encodes CASSLSRGEQFF.